The clone carrying this T cell receptor beta chain was detected only a few times. What it binds is not known. The sample is drawn from a study of T-cell reconstitution after alpha-beta-depleted transplantation in children. The V gene lost 6 bases and the J gene lost 4 bases, with 20 bases spanning the gap. Germline V gene lookup returns CDR1 MNHNS and CDR2 SASEGT. The CDR3 sequence is 16 residues long. Unique molecular identifiers were built into the TCRbeta library. TCRdb reprocessed the PCR reads with MiXCR, giving one entry per CDR3 protein. Of fewer than 750,000 distinct CDR3 sequences in the sample, approximately 22% were seen once. Study-wide results and caveats: By about two months after transplant, alpha-beta T cells reportedly arose from several hundred graft clones that had expanded. Surviving thymic progenitors and recipient T cells were the source of high TCRbeta diversity at day 60 in some patients.

The chain couples TRBV6-1 to TRBJ2-3; perhaps D is TRBD1 or TRBD2 (7 bases each). The source material was PBMCs, mostly from graft donor cells, sampled 360 days after TCRalphabeta/CD19-depleted stem cell transplant. This clonotype was obtained from a boy under two years old who had a stem cell transplant for acute myeloid leukemia, so the T cells may come from the graft donor. The CDR3 DNA follows: TGTGCCAGCAGCCCAGGGGGGGCCCTCAGGGCAGATACGCAGTATTTT. Translation gives CASSPGGALRADTQYF.